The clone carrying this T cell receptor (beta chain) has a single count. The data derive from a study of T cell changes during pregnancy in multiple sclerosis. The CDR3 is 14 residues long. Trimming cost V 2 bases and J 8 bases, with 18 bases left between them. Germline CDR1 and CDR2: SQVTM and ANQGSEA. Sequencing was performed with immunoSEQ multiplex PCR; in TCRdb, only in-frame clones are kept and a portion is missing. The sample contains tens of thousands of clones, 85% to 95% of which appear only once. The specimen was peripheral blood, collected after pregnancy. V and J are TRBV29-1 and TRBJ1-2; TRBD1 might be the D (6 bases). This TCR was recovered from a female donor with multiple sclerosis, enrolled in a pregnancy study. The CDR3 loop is CSVERRGLSEGYTF. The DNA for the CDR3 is TGCAGCGTTGAACGCAGGGGCCTTTCGGAGGGCTACACCTTC.